This T cell receptor (beta chain) comes out of a study of memory CD4+ T cells and cytomegalovirus serostatus. Study at large: Healthy Belgian adult donors included about nine CMV-positive and 20 to 30 CMV-negative people. Study observations and caveats: Of approximately 160 reported CMV TCRbeta sequences, 65 to 85 were found in memory CD4+ repertoires. Median bootstrapped AUC for CMV status was approximately 0.96 originally, approximately 0.91 US-trained.

A word on this clone: The antigen is unknown.

Clones were sequenced by immunoSEQ multiplex PCR, and TCRdb holds only the in-frame ones, with some missing. The sample shows tens of thousands of clones, around 79% of them seen only once. Single viable CD3+CD4+CD8-CD45RO+ cells were sorted as the memory CD4+ T cells. The V gene lost 0 bases and the J gene lost 7 bases, with 13 bases spanning the gap. CDR3 length equals 15 residues. CDR1 and CDR2 (germline): MNHEY, SVGAGI. What was sequenced was memory CD4+ T cells from blood. V is TRBV6-5 and J is TRBJ1-5; perhaps TRBD1 as D (5 bases). This receptor was obtained from an adult in good health and CMV-seropositive. The CDR3 nucleotides read TGTGCCAGCAGTTACTCGACTCAGGGAGACCAGCCCCAGCATTTT. Translating gives CASSYSTQGDQPQHF.